This T cell receptor (beta chain) was documented in a study of blood T cell repertoires in COVID-19. Study in general: Whether acute or convalescent, the COVID-19 samples came from the United States, Italy and Spain. T cells, B-cell-depleted T cells, or PBMCs provided the cDNA or gDNA that served as material.

V was shortened by 3 bases and J by 0 bases, with 15 bases between the two germline ends. This CDR3 contains 17 residues. Source study methods: Reference gene primers were amplified, and this amplification served to estimate nucleated cell counts. Sequenced by immunoSEQ multiplex PCR; TCRdb stores in-frame clones only, minus some. V, J and clone size reflect that table, while D and trimming were determined from the DNA. This table holds roughly 290,000 clones, roughly 90% found once. This clonotype originated in a man aged 25-45 years with acute or convalescent COVID-19. The chain links TRBV23-1 to TRBJ1-5, with D possibly matching TRBD1 (6 bases). TRBV23-1 belongs to the ORF category, with a function that is uncertain. Sequenced input: peripheral blood. CDR3 amino acids: CASSQFRTAYSNQPQHF. CDR3 DNA sequence: TGCGCCAGCAGTCAGTTCAGGACAGCTTATAGCAATCAGCCCCAGCATTTT.